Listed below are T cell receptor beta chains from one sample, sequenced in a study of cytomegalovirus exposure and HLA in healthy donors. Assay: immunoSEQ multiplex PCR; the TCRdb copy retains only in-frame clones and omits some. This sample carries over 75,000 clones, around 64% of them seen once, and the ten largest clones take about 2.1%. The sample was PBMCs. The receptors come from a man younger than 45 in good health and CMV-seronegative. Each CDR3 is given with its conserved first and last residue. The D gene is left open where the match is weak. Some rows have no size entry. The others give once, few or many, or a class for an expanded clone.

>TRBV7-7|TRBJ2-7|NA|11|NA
CASSLSDEQYF
TGTGCCAGCAGCCTTAGCGACGAGCAGTACTTC
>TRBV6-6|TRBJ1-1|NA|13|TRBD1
CASSDRGRTEAFF
TGTGCCAGCAGTGACAGGGGGCGAACTGAAGCTTTCTTT
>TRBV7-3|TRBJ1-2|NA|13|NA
CASSLQTGYGYTF
TGTGCCAGCAGCCTTCAGACCGGGTATGGCTACACCTTC
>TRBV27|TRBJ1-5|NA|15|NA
CASSPPRGMGQPQHF
TGTGCCAGCAGTCCTCCCCGGGGGATGGGGCAGCCCCAGCATTTT
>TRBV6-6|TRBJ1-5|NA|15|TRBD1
CASSRDRGINQPQHF
TGTGCCAGCAGCCGGGACAGGGGAATTAATCAGCCCCAGCATTTT
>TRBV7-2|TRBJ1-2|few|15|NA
CASSLSHAQDYGYTF
TGTGCCAGCAGCTTATCGCATGCCCAGGACTATGGCTACACCTTC
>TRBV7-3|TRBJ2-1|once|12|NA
CASSLSDNEQFF
TGTGCCAGCAGCTTATCGGACAATGAGCAGTTCTTC
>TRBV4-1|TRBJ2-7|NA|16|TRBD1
CASSRLGGQGAYEQYF
TGCGCCAGCAGCCGGCTCGGGGGACAGGGAGCCTACGAGCAGTACTTC
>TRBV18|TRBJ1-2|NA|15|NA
CASSPSGENNYGYTF
TGTGCCAGCTCACCAAGCGGGGAGAATAACTATGGCTACACCTTC
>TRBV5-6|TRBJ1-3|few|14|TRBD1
CASSSGTGVDTIYF
TGTGCCAGCAGTAGCGGGACAGGGGTGGACACCATATATTTT
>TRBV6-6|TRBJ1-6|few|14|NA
CASSYFPDNSPLHF
TGTGCCAGCAGTTACTTCCCCGATAATTCACCCCTCCACTTT
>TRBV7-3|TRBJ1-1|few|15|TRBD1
CASSPQPDRVAEAFF
TGTGCCAGCAGCCCTCAACCTGACAGGGTGGCTGAAGCTTTCTTT
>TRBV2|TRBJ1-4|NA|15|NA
CASSDHRERGEKLFF
TGTGCCAGCAGTGATCACAGGGAGAGGGGTGAAAAACTGTTTTTT
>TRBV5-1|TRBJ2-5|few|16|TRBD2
CASSLVLAGGQETQYF
TGCGCCAGCAGCTTGGTCCTAGCGGGGGGGCAAGAGACCCAGTACTTC
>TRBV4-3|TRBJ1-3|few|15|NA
CASSQDRASGRAIYF
TGCGCCAGCAGCCAAGATCGGGCGAGCGGAAGAGCCATATATTTT
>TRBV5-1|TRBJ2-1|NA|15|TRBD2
CASSSGTSYYNEQFF
TGCGCCAGCAGCTCCGGGACTAGCTATTACAATGAGCAGTTCTTC
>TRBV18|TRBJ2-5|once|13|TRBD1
CASSGTVQETQYF
TGTGCCAGCTCGGGGACAGTTCAAGAGACCCAGTACTTC
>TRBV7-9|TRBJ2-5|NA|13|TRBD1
CASRATGEETQYF
TGTGCCAGCAGGGCGACAGGGGAAGAGACCCAGTACTTC
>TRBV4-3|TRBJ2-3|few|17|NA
CASSQDLAAASTDTQYF
TGCGCCAGCAGCCAAGATCTTGCGGCCGCCAGCACAGATACGCAGTATTTT
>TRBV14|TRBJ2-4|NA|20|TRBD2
CASSQESLLASGRTKNIQYF
TGTGCCAGCAGCCAAGAATCCCTGTTGGCTAGCGGGCGAACCAAAAACATTCAGTACTTC
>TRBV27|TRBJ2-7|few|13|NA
CASADSYQYEQYF
TGTGCCAGCGCGGACTCGTATCAATACGAGCAGTACTTC
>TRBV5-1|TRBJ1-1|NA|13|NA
CASRRQLNTEAFF
TGCGCCAGCAGAAGACAGTTGAACACTGAAGCTTTCTTT
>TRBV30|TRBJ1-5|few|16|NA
CAWSIASFGINQPQHF
TGTGCCTGGAGTATCGCATCCTTCGGGATCAATCAGCCCCAGCATTTT
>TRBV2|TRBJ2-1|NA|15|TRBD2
CASSYSGSSYNEQFF
TGTGCCAGCAGTTATAGCGGGAGCTCCTACAATGAGCAGTTCTTC
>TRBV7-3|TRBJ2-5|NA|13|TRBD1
CASSKTGTETQYF
TGTGCCAGCAGTAAGACAGGGACAGAGACCCAGTACTTC
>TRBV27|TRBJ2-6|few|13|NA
CASLNSGANVLTF
TGTGCCAGCCTTAATTCTGGGGCCAACGTCCTGACTTTC
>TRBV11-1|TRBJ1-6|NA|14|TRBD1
CASSLDRGWSPLHF
TGTGCCAGCAGCCTTGACAGGGGGTGGTCACCCCTCCACTTT
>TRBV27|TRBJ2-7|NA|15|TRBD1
CASSPGTEAYYEQYF
TGTGCCAGCAGCCCCGGGACAGAAGCCTACTACGAGCAGTACTTC
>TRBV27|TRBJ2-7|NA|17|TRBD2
CASSYLLAGGTTYEQYF
TGTGCCAGCAGCTATCTACTAGCGGGAGGGACAACCTACGAGCAGTACTTC
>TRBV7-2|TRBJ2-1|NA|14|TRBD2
CASSWGLVPNEQFF
TGTGCCAGCAGCTGGGGACTAGTACCCAATGAGCAGTTCTTC
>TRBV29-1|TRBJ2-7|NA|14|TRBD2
CSVVSGVSSYEQYF
TGCAGCGTTGTGAGCGGGGTCAGCTCCTACGAGCAGTACTTC
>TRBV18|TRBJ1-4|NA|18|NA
CASSLNANRKTANEKLFF
TGTGCCAGCTCCCTAAACGCGAACAGGAAGACAGCTAATGAAAAACTGTTTTTT
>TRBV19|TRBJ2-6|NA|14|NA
CASLQSSGANVLTF
TGTGCCAGTTTACAGTCCTCTGGGGCCAACGTCCTGACTTTC
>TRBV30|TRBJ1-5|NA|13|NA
CAWNGGSNQPQHF
TGTGCCTGGAACGGGGGGAGCAATCAGCCCCAGCATTTT
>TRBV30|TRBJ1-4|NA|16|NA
CAWSVLPFLTNEKLFF
TGTGCCTGGAGTGTACTCCCCTTTCTAACTAATGAAAAACTGTTTTTT
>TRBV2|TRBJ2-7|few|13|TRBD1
CASSWSGGDEQYF
TGTGCCAGCAGTTGGTCAGGGGGCGACGAGCAGTACTTC
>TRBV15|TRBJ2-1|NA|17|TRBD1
CATSSQLGTAIYNEQFF
TGTGCCACCAGCTCGCAACTCGGGACAGCGATCTACAATGAGCAGTTCTTC
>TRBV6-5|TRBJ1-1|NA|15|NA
CASSYAAGLNTEAFF
TGTGCCAGCAGTTACGCAGCAGGTTTGAACACTGAAGCTTTCTTT
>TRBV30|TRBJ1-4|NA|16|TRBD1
CAWSPQTGGSREKLFF
TGTGCCTGGAGTCCCCAGACAGGGGGCTCGCGGGAAAAACTGTTTTTT
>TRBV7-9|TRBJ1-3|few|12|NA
CASSLGRNTIYF
TGTGCCAGCAGCTTGGGCAGAAACACCATATATTTT
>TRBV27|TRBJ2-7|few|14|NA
CASTPTPNGYEQYF
TGTGCCAGCACCCCTACTCCCAACGGCTACGAGCAGTACTTC
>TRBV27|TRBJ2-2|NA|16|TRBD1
CASSPRTGMGTGELFF
TGTGCCAGCAGTCCGCGGACAGGGATGGGCACCGGGGAGCTGTTTTTT
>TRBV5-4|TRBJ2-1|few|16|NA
CASSLAYGQSYNEQFF
TGTGCCAGCAGCTTGGCCTATGGACAGAGCTACAATGAGCAGTTCTTC
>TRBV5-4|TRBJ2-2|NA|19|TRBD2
CASSSLKLGLAGAVGELFF
TGTGCCAGCAGCTCTCTTAAGTTGGGACTAGCGGGAGCTGTCGGGGAGCTGTTTTTT
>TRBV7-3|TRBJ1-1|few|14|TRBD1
CASSSQGSRSEAFF
TGTGCCAGCAGCTCACAGGGGTCAAGGTCTGAAGCTTTCTTT
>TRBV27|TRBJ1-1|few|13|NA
CASSLISGETAFF
TGTGCCAGCAGTTTGATATCCGGAGAAACAGCTTTCTTT
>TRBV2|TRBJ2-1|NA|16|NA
CASSEIRGGSYNEQFF
TGTGCCAGCAGTGAAATTCGGGGAGGCTCCTACAATGAGCAGTTCTTC
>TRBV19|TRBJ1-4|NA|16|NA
CASSIASGFLNEKLFF
TGTGCCAGTAGTATAGCCTCCGGGTTCTTAAATGAAAAACTGTTTTTT
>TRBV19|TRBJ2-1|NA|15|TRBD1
CASSIGQGLQNEQFF
TGTGCCAGTAGTATTGGACAGGGGCTCCAGAATGAGCAGTTCTTC
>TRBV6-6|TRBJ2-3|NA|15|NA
CASSFLQSSTDTQYF
TGTGCCAGCAGTTTCCTACAGTCTAGCACAGATACGCAGTATTTT